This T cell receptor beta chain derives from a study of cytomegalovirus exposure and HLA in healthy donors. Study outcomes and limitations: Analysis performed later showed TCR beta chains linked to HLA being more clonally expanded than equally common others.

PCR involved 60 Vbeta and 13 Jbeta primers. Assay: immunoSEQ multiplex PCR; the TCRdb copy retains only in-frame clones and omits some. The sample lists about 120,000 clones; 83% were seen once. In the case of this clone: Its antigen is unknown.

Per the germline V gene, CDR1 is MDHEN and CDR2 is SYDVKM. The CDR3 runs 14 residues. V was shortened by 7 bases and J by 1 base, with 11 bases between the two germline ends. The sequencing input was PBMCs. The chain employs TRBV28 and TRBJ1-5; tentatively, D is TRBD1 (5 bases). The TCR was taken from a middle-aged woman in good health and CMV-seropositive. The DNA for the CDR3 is TGTGCCAGCACGGGGGGTGTGAGCAATCAGCCCCAGCATTTT. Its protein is CASTGGVSNQPQHF.